The T cell receptor beta chain under discussion was sequenced for a study of beta chain features in type 1 diabetes. Study-wide points: HLA effects on TCRB rearrangement stayed unresolved here. Type 1 diabetes patients showed a moderate but significant shortening of TCRB CDR3s in all four CD4+ subsets. Within patients, naive, central memory and Treg TCRB repertoires seemed more similar than within healthy donors.

The sequenced template was cDNA made from the entire isolated RNA. The data were produced by immunoSEQ multiplex PCR, yet TCRdb's version contains in-frame clones alone and is incomplete. Seen here are 130,000 to 150,000 clones, around 8.7% observed once, and the top ten hold about 0.61%. In its sample, this clone was seen a few times. Its target is unknown. The origin of this receptor is a man aged 18 to 29 in good health. The sample consisted of central memory CD4+ T cells from blood.

In nucleotides, the CDR3 is TGTGCCAGCAGCTTAGACAGGGGGGCTTCACCCCTCCACTTT. Encoded protein: CASSLDRGASPLHF. This chain joins TRBV11-3 and TRBJ1-6, with 7 bases fitting TRBD1. This CDR3 is 14 amino acids long. From germline, CDR1 is SGHNT and CDR2 YENEEA. V dropped 0 bases and J dropped 9; count of bases not matched to a gene: 2.